This entry describes one T cell receptor (beta chain). Methods used by the authors: The authors estimated nucleated cell counts from reference gene primer amplification. Clones were sequenced by immunoSEQ multiplex PCR, and TCRdb holds only the in-frame ones, with some missing. The D gene and trimming were derived from the DNA, and the V and J assignments and clone size from that table. The sample has some 170,000 clones; 75% to 85% are singletons. The CDR3 totals 14 residues. In germline, CDR1 is SGHRS, CDR2 YFSETQ. Between the trimmed V and J ends, which lost 2 bases and 6 bases, there was a span of 11 bases. The sample originates from a study of blood T cell repertoires in COVID-19. For the study at large: Sample material is recorded as cDNA or gDNA derived from T cells, B-cell-depleted T cells, or PBMCs.

In terms of age and location, participants ranged from roughly 18 to 90 years and lived in around 22 US areas. The V gene is TRBV5-1, the J gene TRBJ1-4; D is uncertain. The sample comprised PBMCs or T cells enriched from blood (not recorded which). The TCR was taken from a man aged 50-59 years who had recovered from COVID-19. CDR3 amino acids: CASSFGSAHEKLFF. As DNA, the CDR3 is TGCGCCAGCAGCTTCGGCAGCGCGCATGAAAAACTGTTTTTT.